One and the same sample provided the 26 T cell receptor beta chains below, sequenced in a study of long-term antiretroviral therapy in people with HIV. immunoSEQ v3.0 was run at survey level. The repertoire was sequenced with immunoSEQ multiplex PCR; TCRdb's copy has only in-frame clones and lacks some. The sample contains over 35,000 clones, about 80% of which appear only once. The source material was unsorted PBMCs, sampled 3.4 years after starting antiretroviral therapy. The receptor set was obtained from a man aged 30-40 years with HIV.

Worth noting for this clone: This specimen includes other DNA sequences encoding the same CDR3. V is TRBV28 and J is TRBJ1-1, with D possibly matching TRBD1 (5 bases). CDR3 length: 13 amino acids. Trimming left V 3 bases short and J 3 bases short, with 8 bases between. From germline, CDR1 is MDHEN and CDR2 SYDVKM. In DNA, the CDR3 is TGTGCCAGCAGTTTGGGCAGGGACACTGAAGCTTTCTTT. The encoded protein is CASSLGRDTEAFF.

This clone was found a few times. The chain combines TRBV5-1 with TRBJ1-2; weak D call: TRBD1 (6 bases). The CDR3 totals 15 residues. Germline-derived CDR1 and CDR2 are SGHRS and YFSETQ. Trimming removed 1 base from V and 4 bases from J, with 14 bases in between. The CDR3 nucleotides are TGCGCCAGCAGCTTGTCGTCAGGGGTCGGCTATGGCTACACCTTC. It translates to CASSLSSGVGYGYTF.

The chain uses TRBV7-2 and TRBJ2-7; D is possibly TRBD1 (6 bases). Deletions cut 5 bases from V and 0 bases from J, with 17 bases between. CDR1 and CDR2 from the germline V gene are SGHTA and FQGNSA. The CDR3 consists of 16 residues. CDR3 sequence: CASSGSGQLSSYEQYF. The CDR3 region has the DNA TGTGCCAGCAGCGGAAGCGGACAGCTCTCCTCCTACGAGCAGTACTTC.

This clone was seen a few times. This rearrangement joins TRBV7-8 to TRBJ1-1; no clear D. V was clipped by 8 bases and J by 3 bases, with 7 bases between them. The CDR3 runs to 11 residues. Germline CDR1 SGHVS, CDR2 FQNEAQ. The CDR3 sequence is CASLSYTEAFF. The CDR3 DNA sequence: TGTGCCAGCTTGTCGTACACTGAAGCTTTCTTT.

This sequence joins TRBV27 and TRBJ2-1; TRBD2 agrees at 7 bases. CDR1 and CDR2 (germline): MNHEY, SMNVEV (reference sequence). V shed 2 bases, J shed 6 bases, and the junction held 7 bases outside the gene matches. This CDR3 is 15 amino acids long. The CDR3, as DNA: TGTGCCAGCAGTTTACTCGGGAGGCCGTCCAATGAGCAGTTCTTC. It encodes CASSLLGRPSNEQFF.

The CDR3 reads CASSIGTVNNQPQHF. The CDR3 DNA reads TGTGCCAGTAGTATAGGGACAGTTAACAATCAGCCCCAGCATTTT. The chain joins TRBV19 to TRBJ1-5; D may be TRBD1 (6 bases). In germline, CDR1 is LNHDA, CDR2 SQIVND (reference sequence). The CDR3 extends over 15 amino acids. V was trimmed by 1 base and J by 3 bases, leaving 10 bases between them.

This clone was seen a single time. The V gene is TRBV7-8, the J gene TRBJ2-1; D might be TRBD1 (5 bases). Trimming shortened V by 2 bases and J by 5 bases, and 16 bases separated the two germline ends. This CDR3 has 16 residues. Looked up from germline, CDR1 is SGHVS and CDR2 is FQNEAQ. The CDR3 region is CASSLRQSLKDNEQFF. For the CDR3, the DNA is TGTGCCAGCAGCTTACGACAGAGCTTGAAGGACAATGAGCAGTTCTTC.

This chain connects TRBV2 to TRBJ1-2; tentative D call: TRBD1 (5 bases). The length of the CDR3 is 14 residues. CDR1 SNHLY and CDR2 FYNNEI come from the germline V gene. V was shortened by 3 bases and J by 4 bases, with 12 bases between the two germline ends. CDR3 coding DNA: TGTGCCAGCAGTGAGGGGGGGACGGTCTATGGCTACACCTTC. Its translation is CASSEGGTVYGYTF. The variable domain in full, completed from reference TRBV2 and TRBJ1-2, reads EPEVTQTPSHQVTQMGQEVILRCVPISNHLYFYWYRQILGQKVEFLVSFYNNEISEKSEIFDDQFSVERPDGSNFTLKIRSTKLEDSAMYFCASSEGGTVYGYTFGSGTRLTVV.

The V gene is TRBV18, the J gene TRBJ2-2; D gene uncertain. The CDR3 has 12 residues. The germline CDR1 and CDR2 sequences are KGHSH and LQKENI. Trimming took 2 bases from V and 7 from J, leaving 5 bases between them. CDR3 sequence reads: CASSPRDGELFF. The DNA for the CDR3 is TGTGCCAGCTCACCAAGGGACGGGGAGCTGTTTTTT.

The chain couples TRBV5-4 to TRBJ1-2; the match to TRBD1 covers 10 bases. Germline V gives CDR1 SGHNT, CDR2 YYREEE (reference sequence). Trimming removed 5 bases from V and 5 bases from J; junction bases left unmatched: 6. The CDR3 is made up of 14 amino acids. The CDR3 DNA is TGTGCCAGCAGGAAACCGGACAGGGGGTATGGCTACACCTTC. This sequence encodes CASRKPDRGYGYTF.

The CDR3, as DNA: TGTGCCAGCAGCTATTTTAACCCCGGGCCCGGGAGGACTATGAACACTGAAGCTTTCTTT. Protein: CASSYFNPGPGRTMNTEAFF. V is TRBV12-1 and J is TRBJ1-1. TRBV12-1 is tagged as a pseudogene. The CDR3 is made up of 20 amino acids.

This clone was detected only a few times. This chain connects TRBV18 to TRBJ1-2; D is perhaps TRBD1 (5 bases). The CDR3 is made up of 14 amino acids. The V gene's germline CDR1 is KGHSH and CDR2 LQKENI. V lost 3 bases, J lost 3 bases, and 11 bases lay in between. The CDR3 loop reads CASSPSQGHYGYTF. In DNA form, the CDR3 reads TGTGCCAGCTCACCTAGCCAGGGCCACTATGGCTACACCTTC.

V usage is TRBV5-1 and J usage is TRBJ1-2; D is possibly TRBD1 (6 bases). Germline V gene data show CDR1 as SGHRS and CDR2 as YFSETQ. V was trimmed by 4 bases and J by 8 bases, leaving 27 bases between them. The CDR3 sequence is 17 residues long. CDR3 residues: CASSGDGGTLDTGGYTF. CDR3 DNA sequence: TGCGCCAGCAGCGGGGACGGCGGGACACTCGATACGGGGGGCTACACCTTC.

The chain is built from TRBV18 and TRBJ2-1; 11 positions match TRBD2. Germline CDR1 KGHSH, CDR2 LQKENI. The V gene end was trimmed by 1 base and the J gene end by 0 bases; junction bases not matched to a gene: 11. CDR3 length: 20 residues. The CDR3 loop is CASSPRPELAGVSSYNEQFF. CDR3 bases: TGTGCCAGCTCACCACGTCCGGAACTAGCGGGAGTTTCCTCCTACAATGAGCAGTTCTTC.

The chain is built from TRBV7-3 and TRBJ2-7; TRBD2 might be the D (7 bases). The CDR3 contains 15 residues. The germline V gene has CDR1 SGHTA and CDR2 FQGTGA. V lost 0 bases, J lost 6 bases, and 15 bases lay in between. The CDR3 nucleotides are TGTGCCAGCAGCTTAACGGGGGGGCCGGGCCGCGAGCAGTACTTC. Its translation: CASSLTGGPGREQYF.

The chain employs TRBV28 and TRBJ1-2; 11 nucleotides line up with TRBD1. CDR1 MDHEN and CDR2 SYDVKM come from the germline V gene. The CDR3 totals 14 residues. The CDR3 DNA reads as TGTGCTCTCGCTAAGGGACAGGGGGACAATGGCTACACCTTC. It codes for CALAKGQGDNGYTF.

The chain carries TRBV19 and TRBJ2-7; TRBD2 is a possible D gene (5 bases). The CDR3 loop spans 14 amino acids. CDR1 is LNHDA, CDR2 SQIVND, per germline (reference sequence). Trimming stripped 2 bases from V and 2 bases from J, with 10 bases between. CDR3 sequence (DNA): TGTGCCAGTAGTATAACTTTCGGGACCTACGAGCAGTACTTC. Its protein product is CASSITFGTYEQYF. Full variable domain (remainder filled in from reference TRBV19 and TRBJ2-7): DGGITQSPKYLFRKEGQNVTLSCEQNLNHDAMYWYRQDPGQGLRLIYYSQIVNDFQKGDIAEGYSVSREKKESFPLTVTSAQKNPTAFYLCASSITFGTYEQYFGPGTRLTVT.

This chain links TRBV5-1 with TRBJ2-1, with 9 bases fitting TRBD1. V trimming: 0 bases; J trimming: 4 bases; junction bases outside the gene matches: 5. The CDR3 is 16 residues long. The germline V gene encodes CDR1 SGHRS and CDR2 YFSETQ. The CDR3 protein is CASSLVAQGAYNEQFF. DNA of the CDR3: TGCGCCAGCAGCTTGGTGGCACAGGGGGCATACAATGAGCAGTTCTTC.

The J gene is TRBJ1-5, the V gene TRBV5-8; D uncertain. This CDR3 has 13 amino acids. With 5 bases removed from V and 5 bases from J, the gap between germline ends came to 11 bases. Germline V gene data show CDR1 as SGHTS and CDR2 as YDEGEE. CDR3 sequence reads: CASRTDIYQPQHF. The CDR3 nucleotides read TGTGCCAGCAGAACAGACATCTATCAGCCCCAGCATTTT.

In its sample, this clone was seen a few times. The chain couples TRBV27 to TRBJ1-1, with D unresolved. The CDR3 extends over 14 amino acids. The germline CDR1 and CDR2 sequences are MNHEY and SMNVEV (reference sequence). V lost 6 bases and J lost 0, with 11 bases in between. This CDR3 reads CASSPLSVNTEAFF. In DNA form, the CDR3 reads TGTGCCAGCAGCCCCTTATCTGTGAACACTGAAGCTTTCTTT.

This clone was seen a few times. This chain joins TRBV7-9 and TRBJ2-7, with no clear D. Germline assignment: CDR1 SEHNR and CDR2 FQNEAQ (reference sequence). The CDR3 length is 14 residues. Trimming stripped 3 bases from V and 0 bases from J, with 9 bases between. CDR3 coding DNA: TGTGCCAGCAGCTTGCGAACAGTCTCCTACGAGCAGTACTTC. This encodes CASSLRTVSYEQYF. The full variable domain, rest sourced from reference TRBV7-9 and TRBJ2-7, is DTGVSQNPRHKITKRGQNVTFRCDPISEHNRLYWYRQTLGQGPEFLTYFQNEAQLEKSRLLSDRFSAERPKGSFSTLEIQRTEQGDSAMYLCASSLRTVSYEQYFGPGTRLTVT.

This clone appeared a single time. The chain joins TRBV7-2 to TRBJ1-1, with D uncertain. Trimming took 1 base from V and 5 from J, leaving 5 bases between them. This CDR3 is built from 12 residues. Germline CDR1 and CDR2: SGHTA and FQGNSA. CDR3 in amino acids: CASSLGLTEAFF. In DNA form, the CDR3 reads TGTGCCAGCAGCTTAGGGTTGACTGAAGCTTTCTTT.

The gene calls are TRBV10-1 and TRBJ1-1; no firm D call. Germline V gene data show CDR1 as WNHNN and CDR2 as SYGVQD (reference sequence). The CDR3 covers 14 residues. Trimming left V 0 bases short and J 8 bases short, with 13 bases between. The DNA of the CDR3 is TGCGCCAGCAGTGAGTCGGGTGGAGAACGGGAAGCTTTCTTT. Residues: CASSESGGEREAFF.

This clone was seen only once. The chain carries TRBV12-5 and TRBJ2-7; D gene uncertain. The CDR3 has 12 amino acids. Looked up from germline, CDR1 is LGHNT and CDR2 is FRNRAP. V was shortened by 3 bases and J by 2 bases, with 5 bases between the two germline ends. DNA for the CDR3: TGTGCTAGTGGTTTAAGTCCCTACGAGCAGTACTTC. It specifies CASGLSPYEQYF.

The CDR3 region is CASSEYNEQFF. The CDR3 DNA reads as TGTGCCAGCAGCGAGTACAATGAGCAGTTCTTC. The chain has TRBV7-9 and TRBJ2-1, with D hard to call. Trimming shortened V by 5 bases and J by 4 bases, and 3 bases separated the two germline ends. Per germline, CDR1 SEHNR and CDR2 FQNEAQ (reference sequence). CDR3 size: 11 residues.

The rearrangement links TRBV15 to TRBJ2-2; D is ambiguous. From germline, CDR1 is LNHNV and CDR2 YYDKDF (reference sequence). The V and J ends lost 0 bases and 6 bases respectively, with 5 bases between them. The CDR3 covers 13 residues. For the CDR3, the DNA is TGTGCCACCAGCAGAGATCTTGCCGGGGAGCTGTTTTTT. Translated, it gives CATSRDLAGELFF.